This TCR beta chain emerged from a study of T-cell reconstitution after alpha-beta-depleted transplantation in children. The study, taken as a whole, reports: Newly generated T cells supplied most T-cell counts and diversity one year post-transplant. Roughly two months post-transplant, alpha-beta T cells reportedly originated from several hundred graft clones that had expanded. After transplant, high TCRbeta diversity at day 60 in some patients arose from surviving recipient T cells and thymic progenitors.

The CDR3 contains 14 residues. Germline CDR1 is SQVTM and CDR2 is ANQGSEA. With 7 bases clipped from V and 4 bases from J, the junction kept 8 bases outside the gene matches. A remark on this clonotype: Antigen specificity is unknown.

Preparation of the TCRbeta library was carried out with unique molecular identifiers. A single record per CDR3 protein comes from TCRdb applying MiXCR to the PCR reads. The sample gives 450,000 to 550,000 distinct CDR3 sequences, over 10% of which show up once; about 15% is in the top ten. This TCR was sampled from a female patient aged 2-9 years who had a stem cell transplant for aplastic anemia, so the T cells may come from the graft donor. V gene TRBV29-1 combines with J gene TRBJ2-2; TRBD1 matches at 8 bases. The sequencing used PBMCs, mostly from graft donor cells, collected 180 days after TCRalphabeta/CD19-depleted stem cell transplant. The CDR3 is CSGAFRGPTGELFF. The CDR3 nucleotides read TGCAGCGGGGCGTTCAGGGGGCCCACCGGGGAGCTGTTTTTT.